A selection of T cell receptor beta chains follows, all from one sample in a study of cytomegalovirus exposure and HLA in healthy donors. Sequencing used immunoSEQ multiplex PCR; TCRdb keeps in-frame clones, though not all of them. This sample's table has more than 140,000 clones. Sequencing was done on a sample of PBMCs. The receptors derive from a young woman in good health and CMV-seronegative. Both conserved end residues are part of each CDR3. A D gene is named only where the DNA matches it firmly.

D: -
J: TRBJ2-7
V: TRBV5-1
CDR3: CASSLDNGGGGYEQYF
DNA: TGCGCCAGCAGCTTGGATAACGGAGGAGGTGGTTACGAGCAGTACTTC

D: TRBD2
J: TRBJ2-1
V: TRBV9
CDR3: CASSLLDSGSQNEQFF
DNA: TGTGCCAGCAGCCTTCTTGATAGCGGGAGCCAGAATGAGCAGTTCTTC

D: -
J: TRBJ1-5
V: TRBV2
CDR3: CASSEGGGWQPQHF
DNA: TGTGCCAGCAGTGAAGGGGGGGGGTGGCAGCCCCAGCATTTT

D: TRBD2
J: TRBJ2-5
V: TRBV4-2
CDR3: CASSQEASGAQETQYF
DNA: TGTGCCAGCAGCCAAGAGGCTAGCGGGGCCCAAGAGACCCAGTACTTC

D: -
J: TRBJ1-2
V: TRBV11-3
CDR3: CASSDIVWWQGEHGYTF
DNA: TGTGCCAGCAGCGATATCGTCTGGTGGCAGGGTGAACATGGCTACACCTTC

D: TRBD2
J: TRBJ2-1
V: TRBV12-5
CDR3: CASGLVWEGLAGRGNEQFF
DNA: TGTGCTAGTGGTTTGGTATGGGAGGGACTAGCGGGGAGGGGGAATGAGCAGTTCTTC

D: -
J: TRBJ1-1
V: TRBV7-9
CDR3: CASSLGSAMNTEAFF
DNA: TGTGCCAGCAGCTTAGGTAGCGCAATGAACACTGAAGCTTTCTTT

D: -
J: TRBJ1-2
V: TRBV6-1
CDR3: CASNEPGLSNYGYTF
DNA: TGTGCCAGCAATGAACCGGGATTATCCAACTATGGCTACACCTTC

D: -
J: TRBJ1-2
V: TRBV27
CDR3: CASSPTLGAAAGYTF
DNA: TGTGCCAGCAGTCCGACGCTGGGGGCGGCGGCTGGCTACACCTTC

D: -
J: TRBJ1-2
V: TRBV11-3
CDR3: CASSVSEGTYGYTF
DNA: TGTGCCAGCAGCGTGAGTGAGGGTACCTATGGCTACACCTTC

D: -
J: TRBJ2-7
V: TRBV4-1
CDR3: CASSQVLTSYEQYF
DNA: TGCGCCAGCAGCCAAGTTCTAACCTCCTACGAGCAGTACTTC

D: TRBD1
J: TRBJ2-5
V: TRBV9
CDR3: CASSSGTGDVETQYF
DNA: TGTGCCAGCAGCTCCGGGACAGGGGATGTGGAGACCCAGTACTTC

D: -
J: TRBJ2-5
V: TRBV19
CDR3: CASSPDSYQETQYF
DNA: TGTGCCAGTAGTCCCGACTCGTACCAAGAGACCCAGTACTTC

D: -
J: TRBJ2-7
V: TRBV27
CDR3: CASSSQDRNYEQYF
DNA: TGTGCCAGCAGTTCCCAGGACAGAAACTACGAGCAGTACTTC

D: TRBD1
J: TRBJ1-1
V: TRBV19
CDR3: CASSLRTGGTNTEAFF
DNA: TGTGCCAGTAGTCTGCGGACAGGGGGAACGAACACTGAAGCTTTCTTT

D: -
J: TRBJ2-1
V: TRBV30
CDR3: CAWSVSGVGAFF
DNA: TGTGCCTGGAGTGTCTCGGGGGTCGGCGCGTTCTTC

D: TRBD2
J: TRBJ2-1
V: TRBV7-9
CDR3: CASSRPEASGRANEQFF
DNA: TGTGCCAGCAGCCGACCGGAGGCTAGCGGGAGGGCAAATGAGCAGTTCTTC

D: -
J: TRBJ1-1
V: TRBV14
CDR3: CASSQDPWGPEAFF
DNA: TGTGCCAGCAGCCAAGATCCTTGGGGGCCTGAAGCTTTCTTT

D: TRBD2
J: TRBJ2-1
V: TRBV7-9
CDR3: CASSLTSGGAMEQFF
DNA: TGTGCCAGCAGCTTAACGAGCGGGGGCGCGATGGAGCAGTTCTTC

D: -
J: TRBJ1-1
V: TRBV21-1
CDR3: CASSNHPETANTEAFF
DNA: TGTGCCAGCAGCAACCACCCCGAGACAGCGAACACTGAAGCTTTCTTT

D: TRBD2
J: TRBJ2-3
V: TRBV5-1
CDR3: CASSLDRAGGTDTQYF
DNA: TGCGCCAGCAGCTTGGATCGGGCGGGAGGCACAGATACGCAGTATTTT

D: -
J: TRBJ2-1
V: TRBV7-9
CDR3: CASSLAPTSISYNEQFF
DNA: TGTGCCAGCAGCTTAGCTCCAACTAGCATCTCCTACAATGAGCAGTTCTTC

D: TRBD1
J: TRBJ1-3
V: TRBV5-4
CDR3: CASSSQGGPGNTIYF
DNA: TGTGCCAGCAGCTCGCAAGGGGGCCCTGGAAACACCATATATTTT

D: TRBD2
J: TRBJ2-2
V: TRBV7-2
CDR3: CASSFSGTSITGELFF
DNA: TGTGCCAGCAGCTTTTCCGGGACTAGCATCACCGGGGAGCTGTTTTTT

D: TRBD2
J: TRBJ2-7
V: TRBV5-4
CDR3: CASSKIAGGSGEQYF
DNA: TGTGCCAGCAGCAAAATAGCGGGAGGTTCGGGCGAGCAGTACTTC